This record concerns one TCR beta chain sequence. Its antigen is not yet known. No quality values exist for individual bases; no much larger clone is one base distant. From cysteine to phenylalanine, the CDR3 is 15 amino acids long. The CDR3 DNA has 45 bases and is translated from base 1. The CDR1 and CDR2 encoded by the germline V gene are SGHVS and FQNEAQ. V has 4 bases trimmed and J has 6 bases trimmed; junction bases matching no gene number 6. The data are from a study of vaccination and CD4 T cells after COVID-19 (dated by TCRdb to the early 2020s). Regarding the complete study: Every convalescent patient had a positive nasal swab PCR test for SARS-CoV-2, with mild disease in nine patients and severe disease in one. In roughly nine COVID-19 convalescent patients and several infection-naive healthy vaccine recipients, the spike-specific CD4+ TCR repertoire before mRNA vaccination was compared with the repertoire after mRNA vaccination. Participants received two doses of either the Pfizer-BioNTech BNT162b2 vaccine (n=8) or the Moderna mRNA-1273 vaccine (n=2). Post-vaccine blood samples were obtained a median of around 74 days after the second vaccine dose, with a range of about 12 to 241 days. The convalescent cohort included six males and four females, with two Hispanic individuals, seven Caucasians, two Asians and one multiracial person. Post-COVID blood samples from convalescent patients were collected a median of roughly 100 days after diagnosis, with a range of 35 to 161 days.

The library was built by means of PCR. Sequencing took place on an Illumina iSeq 100. Concerning the study's data processing: Non-productive sequences were filtered out, and CDR3s that did not start with C, did not end with F or W, or were shorter than 7 amino acids were discarded. Similarity between CDR3 sequences was evaluated in R version 3.6.1 using Levenshtein distances (stringdist) and unrooted phylogenetic trees (ape). Through fastp at Q25 and MiXCR, TCRdb rebuilt clones from the public reads, retaining in-frame beta chains. Rows with a matching CDR3 protein are joined into one entry that keeps the most common DNA and genes. For this entry, the V and J calls and clone size follow TCRdb and not the study's own pipeline. This sample has 25,000 or so distinct CDR3 sequences in its table, and 50% to 65% of those were observed once. The ten largest make up 0.85% to 1.2% of the sample. The convalescent patients' positive SARS-CoV-2 PCR tests were from March to December 2020, which was before the Alpha, Beta and Delta variants emerged in the United States. Ficoll-Paque Plus gradient centrifugation was used to isolate PBMCs from whole blood, and the isolated PBMCs were then either used fresh or cryopreserved at -140C.

The study at large found these results: Of the vaccine-specific clones found in convalescent patients, nearly all (304 of 307) were mono-reactive for SARS-CoV-2 spike instead of being cross-reactive with common cold coronaviruses. Although the median number of SARS-CoV-2-reactive clonotypes went up from roughly 20 after infection to approximately 40 after vaccination, the increase was not significant. In convalescent patients, a median roughly 87% of post-vaccine SARS-CoV-2-reactive clones were detected only after vaccination, suggesting vaccine-specific priming. The number of convalescent patients in the study was relatively small, and the study did not examine early timepoints following natural infection.

This sequence originates from a human donor who had recovered from COVID-19. The chain was built from TRBV7-8 and TRBJ2-1, and TRBD2 matches 10 of the central bases. Sample: CD4+ T cells from blood, taken before SARS-CoV-2 vaccination. The CDR3 protein sequence reads: CASSSEAGGLNEQFF. The DNA sequence is as follows: TGTGCCAGCAGCTCCGAAGCGGGAGGGCTCAATGAGCAGTTCTTC.